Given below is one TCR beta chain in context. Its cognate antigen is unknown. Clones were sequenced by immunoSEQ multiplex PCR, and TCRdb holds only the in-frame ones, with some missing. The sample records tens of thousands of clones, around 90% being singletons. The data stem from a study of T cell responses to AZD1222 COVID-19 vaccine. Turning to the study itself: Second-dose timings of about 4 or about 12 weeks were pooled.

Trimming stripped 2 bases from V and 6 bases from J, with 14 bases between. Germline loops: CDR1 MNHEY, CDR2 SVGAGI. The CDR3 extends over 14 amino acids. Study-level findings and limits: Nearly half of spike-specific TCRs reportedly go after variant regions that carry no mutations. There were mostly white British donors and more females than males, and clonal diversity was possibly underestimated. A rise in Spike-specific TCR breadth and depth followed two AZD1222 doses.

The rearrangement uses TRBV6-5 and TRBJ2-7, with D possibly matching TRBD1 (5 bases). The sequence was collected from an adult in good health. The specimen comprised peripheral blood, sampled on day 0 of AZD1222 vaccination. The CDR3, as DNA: TGTGCCAGCAGTTACGCCCAGGGAAGTCGCGAGCAGTACTTC. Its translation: CASSYAQGSREQYF.